The rows below give T cell receptor beta chains drawn from one sample of a study of CD8+ T cells in alopecia areata. Clones were read by immunoSEQ multiplex PCR, and TCRdb kept only the in-frame ones, dropping some. The sample includes a few hundred thousand clones, about 62% seen only once; the top ten take 0.75% to 0.95%. The sequences come from CD4+ T cells sorted from blood, collected at approximately week 51, from a patient treated with tofacitinib. These receptors all stem from a human donor with alopecia areata. Each CDR3 is given with its conserved first and last residue. The D gene is left open where the match is weak. Size is stated for part of the rows, as once, few or many counts, or as a class when the clone is expanded.

D	J	size	V	CDR3	DNA
TRBD2	TRBJ2-3	.	TRBV9	CASSASVAGDTDTQYF	TGTGCCAGCAGCGCTTCGGTAGCGGGGGACACAGATACGCAGTATTTT
.	TRBJ1-1	.	TRBV30	CAWSSKVGAFF	TGTGCCTGGAGCTCTAAGGTGGGAGCTTTCTTT
TRBD1	TRBJ2-3	.	TRBV25-1	CASSSQGAKDTQYF	TGTGCCAGCAGTTCACAGGGGGCAAAGGATACGCAGTATTTT
.	TRBJ1-1	.	TRBV6-5	CASSYSRGNTEAFF	TGTGCCAGCAGTTACTCGAGAGGGAACACTGAAGCTTTCTTT
.	TRBJ2-7	.	TRBV15	CATSDGILGYEQYF	TGTGCCACCAGCGACGGAATCCTAGGTTACGAGCAGTACTTC
TRBD2	TRBJ2-3	few	TRBV5-6	CASSLIGISGGRTDTQYF	TGTGCCAGCAGCTTAATTGGGATTAGCGGGGGCCGTACAGATACGCAGTATTTT
.	TRBJ2-1	.	TRBV30	CAWSNGLPPMNEQFF	TGTGCCTGGAGTAACGGACTCCCTCCTATGAATGAGCAGTTCTTC
TRBD2	TRBJ2-7	.	TRBV11-1	CASSFGLAGATTTYEQYF	TGTGCCAGCAGCTTTGGACTAGCGGGGGCCACTACTACCTACGAGCAGTACTTC
.	TRBJ2-6	few	TRBV29-1	CSVISGANVLTF	TGCAGCGTTATCTCTGGGGCCAACGTCCTGACTTTC
.	TRBJ2-6	few	TRBV29-1	CSVSGLGANVLTF	TGCAGCGTCTCAGGGCTCGGGGCCAACGTCCTGACTTTC
.	TRBJ1-5	few	TRBV19	CASSIKGESNQPQHF	TGTGCCAGTAGTATCAAGGGGGAGAGCAATCAGCCCCAGCATTTT
.	TRBJ2-7	few	TRBV18	CASSRQSDYEQYF	TGTGCCAGCTCCCGACAGTCGGATTACGAGCAGTACTTC
.	TRBJ1-1	few	TRBV30	CAWNDHGTEAFF	TGTGCCTGGAACGATCATGGCACTGAAGCTTTCTTT
.	TRBJ2-5	few	TRBV14	CASSPRRGETQYF	TGTGCCAGCAGCCCCCGTAGGGGAGAGACCCAGTACTTC
.	TRBJ2-7	few	TRBV28	CASRRPTGSTSYEQYF	TGTGCCAGCAGACGCCCTACAGGGTCTACCTCCTACGAGCAGTACTTC
.	TRBJ2-5	.	TRBV18	CASSPPQETQYF	TGTGCCAGCTCACCACCCCAAGAGACCCAGTACTTC
.	TRBJ1-2	.	TRBV4-1	CASSQESSLYGYTF	TGCGCCAGCAGCCAAGAGTCCAGCCTTTATGGCTACACCTTC
.	TRBJ1-6	.	TRBV9	CASSQTVYNSPLHF	TGTGCCAGCAGCCAGACGGTTTATAATTCACCCCTCCACTTT
.	TRBJ1-2	.	TRBV9	CASSVGFAKDGYTF	TGTGCCAGCAGCGTAGGTTTTGCTAAGGATGGCTACACCTTC
TRBD2	TRBJ2-5	.	TRBV7-9	CASSLTSGQETQYF	TGTGCCAGCAGTTTGACTAGCGGACAAGAGACCCAGTACTTC
.	TRBJ2-1	.	TRBV30	CAWTSYRASSYNEQFF	TGTGCCTGGACCTCCTACAGGGCCAGCTCCTACAATGAGCAGTTCTTC
.	TRBJ2-3	.	TRBV6-5	CASIGTSDTQYF	TGTGCCAGCATTGGGACGTCAGATACGCAGTATTTT
.	TRBJ2-4	few	TRBV27	CASSFASATSKNIQYF	TGTGCCAGCAGTTTTGCATCAGCGACATCCAAAAACATTCAGTACTTC
TRBD1	TRBJ1-5	few	TRBV30	CAWKPGGQGASQPQHF	TGTGCCTGGAAACCAGGGGGACAGGGGGCTAGTCAGCCCCAGCATTTT
TRBD2	TRBJ2-1	few	TRBV10-3	CAISKGLAGANEQFF	TGTGCCATCAGTAAGGGACTAGCGGGGGCCAATGAGCAGTTCTTC
.	TRBJ1-3	few	TRBV4-2	CASSQRDSRNTIYF	TGTGCCAGCAGCCAACGGGACTCCCGAAACACCATATATTTT
.	TRBJ2-1	few	TRBV25-1	CASSENLGAYNEQFF	TGTGCCAGCAGTGAAAACCTGGGCGCCTACAATGAGCAGTTCTTC
TRBD2	TRBJ2-7	once	TRBV30	CAGSGGLTSYEQYF	TGTGCCGGTAGCGGGGGCCTTACCTCCTACGAGCAGTACTTC
.	TRBJ1-1	.	TRBV4-3	CASSPRSDKGIGTEAFF	TGCGCCAGCAGCCCGCGGTCGGATAAGGGAATTGGGACTGAAGCTTTCTTT
TRBD2	TRBJ2-1	.	TRBV5-1	CASSLAGERGGHNEQFF	TGCGCCAGCAGCTTGGCCGGGGAGCGGGGGGGCCACAATGAGCAGTTCTTC
.	TRBJ2-2	few	TRBV18	CASSPDVGRTGELFF	TGTGCCAGCTCACCGGATGTAGGGCGGACCGGGGAGCTGTTTTTT